Described below is a single T cell receptor (beta chain) sequence and its context. Its target is unknown. The CDR3 covers 15 residues. Germline loops: CDR1 SGHTA, CDR2 FQGNSA. V was pared by 5 bases and J by 8 bases, with 6 bases of the junction left unmatched. These data originate in a study of blood T cells in healthy people across ages. Drawn from each donor were ten milliliters of peripheral blood. Study results and limitations: Age brought a roughly linear fall in TCR beta diversity measured per million T cells. PBMCs left unsorted prevented a conclusive naive versus antigen-experienced comparison.

Next came a second PCR, run for 7 to 11 cycles, which used a sample-barcoded 5' primer along with a J-beta primer mix. Template switching added a 12-random-nucleotide identifier to every cDNA molecule. TCRdb used MiXCR to reprocess the 5' RACE reads, holding one entry per CDR3 protein. This table has 600,000 or so distinct CDR3 sequences, about 21% appearing once. The gene calls are TRBV7-2 and TRBJ2-4; 13 nucleotides match TRBD2. Sequencing was performed on blood. This clonotype was sampled from a man in his 70s in good health. The CDR3: CASSRTSGSGDIQYF. Written as DNA, the CDR3 is TGTGCCAGCAGCCGGACTAGCGGGAGTGGGGACATTCAGTACTTC.